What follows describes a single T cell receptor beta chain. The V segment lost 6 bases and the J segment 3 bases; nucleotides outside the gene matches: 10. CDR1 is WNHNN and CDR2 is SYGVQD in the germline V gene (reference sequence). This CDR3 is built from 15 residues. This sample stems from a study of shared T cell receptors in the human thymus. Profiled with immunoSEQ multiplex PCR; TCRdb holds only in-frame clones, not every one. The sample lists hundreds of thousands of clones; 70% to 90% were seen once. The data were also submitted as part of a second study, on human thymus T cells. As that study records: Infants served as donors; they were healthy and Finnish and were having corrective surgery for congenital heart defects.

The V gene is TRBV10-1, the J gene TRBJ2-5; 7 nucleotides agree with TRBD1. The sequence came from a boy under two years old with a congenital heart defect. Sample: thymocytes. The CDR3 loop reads CASSHRDSPEETQYF. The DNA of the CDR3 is TGCGCCAGCAGCCACCGGGACAGTCCGGAAGAGACCCAGTACTTC.